This T cell receptor beta chain was observed in a study of T cells after yellow fever vaccination. With regard to this clonotype: What it recognizes is unknown.

Researchers made TCR cDNA using 5'RACE template switching, and this step added a universal primer site and UMIs. TCRdb passed the 5' RACE reads through MiXCR, listing each CDR3 protein once. Of hundreds of thousands of distinct CDR3 sequences in the sample, roughly 12% were seen once. The V and J ends lost 1 base and 5 bases respectively, with 11 bases between them. The CDR3 runs 14 residues. Germline V gives CDR1 SEHNR, CDR2 FQNEAQ (reference sequence). Whole-study results and caveats: Reappearing after the booster were most of the clones from primary vaccination (about 96% CD4, approximately 85% CD8). It was a weaker secondary response, yet one that peaked faster, at day 5 versus 15. Contaminants from the bulk population, in the form of abundant clonotypes, could be found in FACS-sorted repertoires.

The sequencing here drew on PBMCs, taken on the day of the yellow fever booster vaccination. The genes are TRBV7-9 and TRBJ2-5; D not resolved. The TCR comes from a young man who received the YFV17D yellow fever vaccine. CDR3 amino acids: CASSLGADLETQYF. The CDR3 DNA follows: TGTGCCAGCAGCTTAGGTGCCGATCTTGAGACCCAGTACTTC. The entire variable domain, with the rest obtained from reference TRBV7-9 and TRBJ2-5, is as follows: DTGVSQNPRHKITKRGQNVTFRCDPISEHNRLYWYRQTLGQGPEFLTYFQNEAQLEKSRLLSDRFSAERPKGSFSTLEIQRTEQGDSAMYLCASSLGADLETQYFGPGTRLLVL.